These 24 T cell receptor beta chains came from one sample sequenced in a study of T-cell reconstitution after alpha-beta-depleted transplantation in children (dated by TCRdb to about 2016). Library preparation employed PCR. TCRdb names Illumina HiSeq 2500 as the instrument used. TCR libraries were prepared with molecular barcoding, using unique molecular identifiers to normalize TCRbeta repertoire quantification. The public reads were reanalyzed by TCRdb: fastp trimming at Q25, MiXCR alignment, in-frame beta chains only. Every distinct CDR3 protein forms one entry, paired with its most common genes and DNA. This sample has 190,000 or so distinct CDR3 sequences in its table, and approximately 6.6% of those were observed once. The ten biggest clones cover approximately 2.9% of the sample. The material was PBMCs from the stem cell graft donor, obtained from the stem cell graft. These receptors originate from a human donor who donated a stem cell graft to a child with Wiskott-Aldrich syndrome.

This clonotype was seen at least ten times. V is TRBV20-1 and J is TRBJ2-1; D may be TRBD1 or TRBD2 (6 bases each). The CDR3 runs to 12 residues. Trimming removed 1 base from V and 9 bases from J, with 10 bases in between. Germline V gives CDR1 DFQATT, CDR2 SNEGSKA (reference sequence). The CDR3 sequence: CSARGGGLEQFF. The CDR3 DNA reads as TGCAGTGCTAGAGGTGGGGGGCTTGAGCAGTTCTTC.

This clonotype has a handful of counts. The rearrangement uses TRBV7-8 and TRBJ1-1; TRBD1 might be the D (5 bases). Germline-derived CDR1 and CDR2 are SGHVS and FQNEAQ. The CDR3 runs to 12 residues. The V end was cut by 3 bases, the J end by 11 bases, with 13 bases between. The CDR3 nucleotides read TGTGCCAGCAGCTTTCGGGGGTTGGACGCTTTCTTT. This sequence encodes CASSFRGLDAFF.

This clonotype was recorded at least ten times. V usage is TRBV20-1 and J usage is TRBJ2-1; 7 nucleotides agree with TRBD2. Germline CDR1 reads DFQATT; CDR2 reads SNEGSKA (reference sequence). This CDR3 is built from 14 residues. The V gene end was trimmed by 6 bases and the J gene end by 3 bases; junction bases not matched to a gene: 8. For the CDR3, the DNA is TGCAGTGCCAATCGGCGGGAGATCTACAATGAGCAGTTCTTC. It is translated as CSANRREIYNEQFF.

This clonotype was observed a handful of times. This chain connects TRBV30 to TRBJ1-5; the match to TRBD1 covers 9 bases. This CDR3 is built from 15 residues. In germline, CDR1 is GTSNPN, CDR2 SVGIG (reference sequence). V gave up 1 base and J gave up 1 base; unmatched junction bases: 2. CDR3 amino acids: CAWSGDRGSNQPQHF. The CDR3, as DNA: TGTGCCTGGAGTGGAGACAGGGGGAGCAATCAGCCCCAGCATTTT.

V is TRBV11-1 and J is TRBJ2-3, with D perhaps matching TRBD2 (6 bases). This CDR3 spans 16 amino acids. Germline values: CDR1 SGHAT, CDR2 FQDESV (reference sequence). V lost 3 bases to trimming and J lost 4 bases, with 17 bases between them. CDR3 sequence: CASSFIRGSLPDTQYF. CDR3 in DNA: TGTGCCAGCAGCTTTATACGGGGGAGCCTCCCAGATACGCAGTATTTT.

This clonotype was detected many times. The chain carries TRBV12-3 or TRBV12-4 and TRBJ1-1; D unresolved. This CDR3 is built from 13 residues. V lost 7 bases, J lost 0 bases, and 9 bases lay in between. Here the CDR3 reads CASTATVNTEAFF. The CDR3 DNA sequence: TGTGCCAGCACCGCGACGGTGAACACTGAAGCTTTCTTT.

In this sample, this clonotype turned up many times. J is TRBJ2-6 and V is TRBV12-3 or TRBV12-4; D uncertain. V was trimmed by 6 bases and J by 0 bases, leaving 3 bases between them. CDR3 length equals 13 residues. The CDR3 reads CASRPSGANVLTF. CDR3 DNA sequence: TGTGCCAGCAGACCCTCTGGGGCCAACGTCCTGACTTTC.

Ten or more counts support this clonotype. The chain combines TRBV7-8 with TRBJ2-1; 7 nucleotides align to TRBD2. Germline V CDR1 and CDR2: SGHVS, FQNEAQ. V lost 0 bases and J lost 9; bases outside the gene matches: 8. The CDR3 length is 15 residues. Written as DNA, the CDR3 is TGTGCCAGCAGCTTAGCGACGGGAGGAAGGAGTGAGCAGTTCTTC. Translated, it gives CASSLATGGRSEQFF.

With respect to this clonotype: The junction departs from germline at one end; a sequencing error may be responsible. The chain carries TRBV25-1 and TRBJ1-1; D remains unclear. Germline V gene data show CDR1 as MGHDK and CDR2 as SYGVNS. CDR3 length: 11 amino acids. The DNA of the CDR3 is TGTGCGGGCCAGTCTTTTCATGAACCTTTCTTT. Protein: CAGQSFHEPFF.

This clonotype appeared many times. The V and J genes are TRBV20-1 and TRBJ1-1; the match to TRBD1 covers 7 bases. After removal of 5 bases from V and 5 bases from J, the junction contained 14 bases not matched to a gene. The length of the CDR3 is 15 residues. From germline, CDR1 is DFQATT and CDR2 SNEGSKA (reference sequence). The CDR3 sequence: CSAPTYLVQGTEAFF. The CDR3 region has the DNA TGCAGTGCTCCTACCTATCTAGTACAGGGGACTGAAGCTTTCTTT.

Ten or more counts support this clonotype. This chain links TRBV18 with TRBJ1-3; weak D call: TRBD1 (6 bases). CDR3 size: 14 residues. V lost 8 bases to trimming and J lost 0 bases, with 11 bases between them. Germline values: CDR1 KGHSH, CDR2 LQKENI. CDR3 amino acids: CASRTDNSGNTIYF. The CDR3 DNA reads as TGTGCCAGCCGGACAGATAACTCTGGAAACACCATATATTTT.

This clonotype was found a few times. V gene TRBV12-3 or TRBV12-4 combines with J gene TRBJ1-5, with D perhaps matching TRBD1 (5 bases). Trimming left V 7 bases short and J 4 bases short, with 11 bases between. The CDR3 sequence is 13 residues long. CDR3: CASTKTANQPQHF. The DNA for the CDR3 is TGTGCCAGCACTAAGACAGCAAATCAGCCCCAGCATTTT.

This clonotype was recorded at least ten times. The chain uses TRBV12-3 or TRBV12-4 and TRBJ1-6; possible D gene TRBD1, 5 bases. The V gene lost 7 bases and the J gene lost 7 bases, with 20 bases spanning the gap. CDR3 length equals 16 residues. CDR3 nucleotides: TGTGCCAGCACCCTGAGGGTCGGGGCTGAGAATTCACCCCTCCACTTT. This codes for CASTLRVGAENSPLHF.

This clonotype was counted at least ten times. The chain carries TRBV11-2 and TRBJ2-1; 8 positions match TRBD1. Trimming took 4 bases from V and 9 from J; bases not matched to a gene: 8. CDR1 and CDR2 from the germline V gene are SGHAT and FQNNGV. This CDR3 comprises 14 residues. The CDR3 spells CASSYQAGGLEQFF. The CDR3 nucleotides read TGTGCCAGCAGCTACCAGGCAGGGGGCCTTGAGCAGTTCTTC. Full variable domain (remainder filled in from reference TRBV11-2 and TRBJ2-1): EAGVAQSPRYKIIEKRQSVAFWCNPISGHATLYWYQQILGQGPKLLIQFQNNGVVDDSQLPKDRFSAERLKGVDSTLKIQPAKLEDSAVYLCASSYQAGGLEQFFGPGTRLTVL.

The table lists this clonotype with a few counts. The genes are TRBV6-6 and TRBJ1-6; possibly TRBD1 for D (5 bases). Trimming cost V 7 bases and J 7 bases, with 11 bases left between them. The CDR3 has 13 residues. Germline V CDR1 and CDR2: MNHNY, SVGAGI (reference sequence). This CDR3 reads CASTWTQNSPLHF. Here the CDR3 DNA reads TGTGCCAGCACCTGGACACAGAATTCACCCCTCCACTTT.

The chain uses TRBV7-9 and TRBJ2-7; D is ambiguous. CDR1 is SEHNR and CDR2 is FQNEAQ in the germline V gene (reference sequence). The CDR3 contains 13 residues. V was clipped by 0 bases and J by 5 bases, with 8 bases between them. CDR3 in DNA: TGTGCCAGCAGCTTAGCGCAAGGTAACGAGCAGTACTTC. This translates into CASSLAQGNEQYF.

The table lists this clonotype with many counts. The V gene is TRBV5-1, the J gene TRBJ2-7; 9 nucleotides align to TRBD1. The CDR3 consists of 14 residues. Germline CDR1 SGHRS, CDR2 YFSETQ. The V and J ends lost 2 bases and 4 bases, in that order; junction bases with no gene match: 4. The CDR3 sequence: CASSFRDRVYEQYF. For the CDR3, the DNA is TGCGCCAGCAGCTTCCGGGACAGGGTTTACGAGCAGTACTTC.

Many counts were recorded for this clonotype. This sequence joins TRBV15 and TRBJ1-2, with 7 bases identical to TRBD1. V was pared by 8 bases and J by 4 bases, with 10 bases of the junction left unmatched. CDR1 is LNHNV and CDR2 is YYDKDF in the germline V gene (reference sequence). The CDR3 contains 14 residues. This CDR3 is CATWEGAPGYGYTF. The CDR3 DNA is TGTGCCACCTGGGAGGGGGCGCCCGGCTATGGCTACACCTTC.

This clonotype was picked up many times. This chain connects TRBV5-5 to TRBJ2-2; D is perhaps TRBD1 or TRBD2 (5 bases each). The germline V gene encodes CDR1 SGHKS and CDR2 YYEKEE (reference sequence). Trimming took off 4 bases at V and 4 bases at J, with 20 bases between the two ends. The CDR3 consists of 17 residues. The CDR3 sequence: CASSVAPGTVGTGELFF. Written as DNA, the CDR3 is TGTGCCAGCAGCGTCGCACCCGGGACGGTAGGCACCGGGGAGCTGTTTTTT.

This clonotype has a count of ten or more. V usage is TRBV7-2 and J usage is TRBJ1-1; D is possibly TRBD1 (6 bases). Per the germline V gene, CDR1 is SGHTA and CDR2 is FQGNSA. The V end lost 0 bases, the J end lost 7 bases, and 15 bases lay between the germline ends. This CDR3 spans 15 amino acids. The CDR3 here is CASSLASGAKGEAFF. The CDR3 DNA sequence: TGTGCCAGCAGCTTAGCATCAGGGGCAAAGGGTGAAGCTTTCTTT.

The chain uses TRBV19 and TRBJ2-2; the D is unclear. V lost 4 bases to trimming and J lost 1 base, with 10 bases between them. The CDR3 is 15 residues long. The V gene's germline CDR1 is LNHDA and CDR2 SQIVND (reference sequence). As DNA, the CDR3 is TGTGCCAGTAGTAACCAACTCGGGAACACCGGGGAGCTGTTTTTT. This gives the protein CASSNQLGNTGELFF.

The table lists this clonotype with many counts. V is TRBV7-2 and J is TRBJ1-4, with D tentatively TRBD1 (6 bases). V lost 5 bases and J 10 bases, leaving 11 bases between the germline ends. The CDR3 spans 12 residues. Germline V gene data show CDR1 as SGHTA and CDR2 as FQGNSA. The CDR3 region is CASSHGQSKLFF. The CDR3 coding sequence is TGTGCCAGCAGCCATGGACAGTCAAAACTGTTTTTT.

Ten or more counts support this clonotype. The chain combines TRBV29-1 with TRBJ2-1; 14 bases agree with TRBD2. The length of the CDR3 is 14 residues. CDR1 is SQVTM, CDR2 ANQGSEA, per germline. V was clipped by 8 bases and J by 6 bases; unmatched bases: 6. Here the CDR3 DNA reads TGCAGCTCTAGCGGGACTAGCGGGAGCAATGAGCAGTTCTTC. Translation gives CSSSGTSGSNEQFF.

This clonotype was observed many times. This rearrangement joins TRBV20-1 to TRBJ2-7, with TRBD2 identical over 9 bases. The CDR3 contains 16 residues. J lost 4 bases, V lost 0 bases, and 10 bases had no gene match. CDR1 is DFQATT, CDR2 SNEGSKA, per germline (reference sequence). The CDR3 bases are TGCAGTGCTAGAGAAAGGAGACTAGCGGATATTTACGAGCAGTACTTC. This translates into CSARERRLADIYEQYF.